This TCR beta chain was identified during a study of blood T cells in healthy people across ages (dated by TCRdb to about 2015). About the study as a whole: In model experiments, template switching captured roughly one uniquely barcoded TCR beta cDNA molecule for every two T cells. To avoid experimental bias, donors of different ages were randomly spread across the sequencing lanes. The donors were split into four age groups: young (average 16 years), middle-aged (roughly 39), aged (roughly 60) and long-lived (about 74). To track age-related changes in TCR beta repertoire diversity, the study relied on deep sequencing normalized with unique cDNA molecular identifiers. The study analyzed two additional independent replicas of 1 million unique cDNA reads from the same blood draw for two donors, one aged 18 to 30 and one aged 80 or older. General study outcomes and caveats: The CMV infection status of donors was not known, potentially confounding age-related changes in expanded clonotypes. As age increased, observed TCR beta diversity per million T cells dropped in a roughly linear way, and a significant reduction was already evident by age around 41. Estimates of total diversity based on one million sequenced T cells were regarded as lower bounds and as underestimates. The long-lived group showed more naive CD4+ T cells, fewer expanded clones and increased TCR diversity than the aged group, suggesting age selection. The percentage of naive T cells measured by flow cytometry correlated strongly with observed TCR beta diversity. Bulk unsorted PBMC profiling prevented conclusive comparison of naive and antigen-experienced compartments.

Library preparation was by 5' RACE. Sequencing took place on an Illumina HiSeq 2500. A second 7 to 11 cycle PCR used a sample-barcoded 5' primer and a J-beta primer mix. A template-switch 5' adaptor carrying 12 random nucleotides introduced a unique molecular identifier onto each TCR beta cDNA molecule. Each sample yielded at least 2.5 million CDR3-containing paired-end reads. All of the RNA was converted into first-strand cDNA using the Mint cDNA synthesis kit, with a TRBC-specific oligonucleotide serving as the primer. After uracil-DNA glycosylase treatment, a first 18-cycle PCR used universal primers M1SS and BC2_uni_R on all cDNA. In the original analysis: Normalization of each sample was performed by random selection of 1 million high-quality reads, each carrying a distinct molecular identifier. Instead of being binned into consensus sequences, reads that shared molecular identifiers were thrown out. MiTCR, set to a Q25 quality threshold and the strictest error-elimination algorithm, was used for CDR3 identification, clonotype clustering and error correction. A nonparametric unseen species model with Euler transformation was used to estimate a lower bound on total TCR beta diversity. Starting from the raw public reads, TCRdb applied fastp trimming at Q25, assembled clones with MiXCR and retained in-frame beta chains. For every CDR3 protein sequence, its rows merge into one entry that carries the most common genes and DNA. TCRdb, rather than the study authors, made the V and J calls. The sample data list roughly 1,500,000 distinct CDR3 sequences, and approximately 40% of these were observed just once. The ten largest clonotypes hold under 8% of the sample.

Reading from cysteine to phenylalanine, the CDR3 counts 15 amino acids. Of all the DNA, just the CDR3 is kept, 45 bases in frame from base 1. Clipping removes 0 bases from V and 5 bases from J, with 6 as the unmatched junction base count. The germline V gene (reference sequence) yields DFQATT for CDR1 and SNEGSKA for CDR2. Donors were about 36 systemically healthy Caucasian individuals from Russia aged roughly 6 to 100 years. Around 10 milliliters of peripheral blood were drawn from each donor into EDTA-treated Vacutainer tubes. PBMCs were isolated by Ficoll-Paque density-gradient centrifugation, with at least 6 million obtained per sample. Total RNA, at least 6 micrograms per sample, was extracted from PBMCs with Trizol reagent. For every donor, flow cytometry on a PBMC aliquot measured the percentage of naive CD45RAhigh/CD27high T cells. To note about this clonotype: Its antigen remains unidentified. Per-nucleotide qualities are absent, and no much larger clonotype sits a single base away.

The TCR comes from a woman aged 18-30 years in good health. Rearrangement joined TRBV20-1 to TRBJ1-1, with 10 junctional bases fitting TRBD1. The sequenced sample was blood. The CDR3 corresponds to CSARDYDRGLTEAFF. DNA sequence: TGCAGTGCTAGAGATTATGACAGGGGGCTTACTGAAGCTTTCTTT.